These T cell receptor beta chains were read from a single sample in a study of patients and donors after allogeneic stem cell transplantation. TCRdb analysed the RT-PCR reads with MiXCR anew, one entry per CDR3 protein. This table has some 880,000 distinct CDR3 sequences, 18% appearing once. The material sequenced was blood, either unsorted or a sorted T cell fraction (not recorded which). Source of these receptors: a human donor who was either an allogeneic HSCT recipient or a stem cell or donor lymphocyte infusion donor (not recorded which). It is not recorded whose cells these are; they may come from a transplant donor. CDR3s include the opening cysteine and the closing phenylalanine or tryptophan. The D gene is left open where the match is weak. A row's size may be missing; if present it is once, few, many or a size class.

CDR3nt | CDR3aa | j_gene | abundance | v_gene | d_gene
TGTGCCAGTATAGCTCCTGGGGCCAACGTCCTGACTTTC | CASIAPGANVLTF | TRBJ2-6 | few | TRBV28 | .
TGTGCCAGCAGCCAAGGGACAGCCTACGAGCAGTACTTC | CASSQGTAYEQYF | TRBJ2-7 | many | TRBV3-1 | .
TGTGCCAGCGGGGACAGTAACTCTGGAAACACCATATATTTT | CASGDSNSGNTIYF | TRBJ1-3 | few | TRBV28 | TRBD1
TGTGCCAGCAGCTCGGGACAGGGATTAGGAAAACTGTTTTTT | CASSSGQGLGKLFF | TRBJ1-4 | . | TRBV5-6 | TRBD1
TGTGCCAGCAGCGCCGGGACTCCTTTCTTGGCTTTCTTT | CASSAGTPFLAFF | TRBJ1-1 | many | TRBV9 | .
TGCGCCAGCAGCCTGGACACTGGGGCCAACTACGAGCAGTACTTC | CASSLDTGANYEQYF | TRBJ2-7 | . | TRBV5-1 | .
TGTGCCAGCAGTGAATCGGTCTATGGCTACACCTTC | CASSESVYGYTF | TRBJ1-2 | . | TRBV25-1 | .
TGTGCCACCAGTGGGCAGGCCCAAGAGACCCAGTACTTC | CATSGQAQETQYF | TRBJ2-5 | . | TRBV24-1 | .
TGCGCCAGCAGCTTCCAGCGACCCGATGAAAAACTGTTTTTT | CASSFQRPDEKLFF | TRBJ1-4 | few | TRBV5-1 | .
TGCAGTGCTAGAACCAGGAGTGTCGTCGGTGGCTACACCTTC | CSARTRSVVGGYTF | TRBJ1-2 | . | TRBV20-1 | .
TGTGCCAGCAGCTCCGGCGGGGGGGCTCTAAGCGAGCAGTACTTC | CASSSGGGALSEQYF | TRBJ2-7 | . | TRBV28 | TRBD2
TGTGCCAGCAGCTTTCGGACAGGCCCCACAGATACGCAGTATTTT | CASSFRTGPTDTQYF | TRBJ2-3 | . | TRBV7-3 | TRBD1
TGTGCCAGCAGCTCACCGGGACAGGTTAACAATGAGCAGTTCTTC | CASSSPGQVNNEQFF | TRBJ2-1 | . | TRBV7-9 | TRBD1
TGCGCCAGCAGCTTGGCTCAGTTAGCGGGGGTCTACAATGAGCAGTTCTTC | CASSLAQLAGVYNEQFF | TRBJ2-1 | few | TRBV5-1 | TRBD2
TGCGCCAGCAGCCAAAGGGACAGGATCTATGGCTACACCTTC | CASSQRDRIYGYTF | TRBJ1-2 | few | TRBV5-1 | TRBD1
TGTGCCAGCAGCTTGGAGTGGGGGGTCGGCACAGATACGCAGTATTTT | CASSLEWGVGTDTQYF | TRBJ2-3 | few | TRBV5-6 | .